This T cell receptor beta chain was identified in a study of blood T cell repertoires in COVID-19. Germline CDR1 SGDLS, CDR2 YYNGEE. CDR3 length: 14 residues. V was pared by 2 bases and J by 7 bases, with 15 bases between. Here immunoSEQ multiplex PCR was the method, and the copy in TCRdb shows in-frame clones only, minus some. The sample contains about 150,000 clones, roughly 84% of which appear only once. The sequence derives from a man in his 70s with acute or convalescent COVID-19. This chain uses TRBV9 with TRBJ1-2; perhaps TRBD1 as D (6 bases). The sequenced sample consisted of peripheral blood. CDR3: CASSVDTGISGYTF. CDR3 DNA: TGTGCCAGCAGCGTCGATACAGGGATATCTGGCTACACCTTC.